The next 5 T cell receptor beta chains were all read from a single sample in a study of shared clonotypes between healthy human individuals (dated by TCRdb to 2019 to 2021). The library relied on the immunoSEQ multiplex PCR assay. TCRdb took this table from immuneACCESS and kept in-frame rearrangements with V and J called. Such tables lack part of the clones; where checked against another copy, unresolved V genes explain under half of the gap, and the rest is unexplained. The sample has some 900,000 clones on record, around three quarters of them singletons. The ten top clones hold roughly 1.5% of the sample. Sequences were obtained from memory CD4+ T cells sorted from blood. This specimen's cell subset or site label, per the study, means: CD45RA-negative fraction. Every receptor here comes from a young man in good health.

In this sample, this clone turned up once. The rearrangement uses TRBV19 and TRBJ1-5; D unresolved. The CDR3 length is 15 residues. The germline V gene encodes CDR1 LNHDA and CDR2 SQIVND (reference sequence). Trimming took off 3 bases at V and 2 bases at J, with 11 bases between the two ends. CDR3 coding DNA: TGTGCCAGTAGTATTCAAGGGCACGGCAATCAGCCCCAGCATTTT. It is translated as CASSIQGHGNQPQHF.

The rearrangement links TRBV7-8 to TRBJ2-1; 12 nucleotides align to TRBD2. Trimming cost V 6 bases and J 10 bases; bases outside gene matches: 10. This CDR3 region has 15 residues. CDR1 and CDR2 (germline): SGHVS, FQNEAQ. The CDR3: CASRGTSGRIWEQFF. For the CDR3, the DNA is TGTGCCAGCAGAGGAACTAGCGGGAGGATTTGGGAGCAGTTCTTC.

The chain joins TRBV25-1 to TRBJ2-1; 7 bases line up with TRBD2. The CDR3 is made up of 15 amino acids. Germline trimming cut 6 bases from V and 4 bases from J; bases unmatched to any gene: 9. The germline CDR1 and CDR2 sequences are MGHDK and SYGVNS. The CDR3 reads CASRGGRLAYNEQFF. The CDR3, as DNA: TGTGCCAGCAGGGGGGGGAGACTAGCTTACAATGAGCAGTTCTTC.

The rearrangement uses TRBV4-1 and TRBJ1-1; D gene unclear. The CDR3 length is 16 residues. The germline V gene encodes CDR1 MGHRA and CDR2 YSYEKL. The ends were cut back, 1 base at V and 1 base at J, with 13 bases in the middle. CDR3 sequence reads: CASSQGGLWRNTEAFF. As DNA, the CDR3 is TGCGCCAGCAGCCAAGGAGGGCTGTGGAGGAACACTGAAGCTTTCTTT.

CDR3 in amino acids: CASSLRRNKYEQYF. The CDR3 DNA is TGTGCCAGCAGCCTACGACGGAATAAGTACGAGCAGTACTTC. The chain links TRBV6-4 to TRBJ2-7; D call uncertain. The ends were cut back, 6 bases at V and 4 bases at J, with 16 bases in the middle. The CDR3 sequence is 14 residues long. CDR1 MRHNA and CDR2 SNTAGT come from the germline V gene.